Listed below are T cell receptor beta chains from one sample, sequenced in a study of cytomegalovirus exposure and HLA in healthy donors. Clones were sequenced by immunoSEQ multiplex PCR, and TCRdb holds only the in-frame ones, with some missing. The sample holds roughly 120,000 clones; about 75% are singletons and the top ten take 2.5% to 3.5%. The sequencing input was PBMCs. These receptors all come from a middle-aged woman in good health and CMV-seropositive. The conserved cysteine and the conserved F or W are not part of the CDR3 here.

TRBV7-9,TRBJ2-5,ASSLAGGQETQY
TRBV4-1,NA,ASSQDLGTSGYEQY
TRBV5-8,TRBJ2-5,ASSPRGRGHQETQY
TRBV5-1,TRBJ2-7,ASSLGGINEQY
TRBV12-5,TRBJ2-1,ASGLALTREEQF
TRBV6-5,TRBJ2-5,ASSTRRAPVETQY
TRBV7-2,TRBJ2-7,ASSFNRAYEQY
TRBV30,TRBJ1-2,ALAGTDYGYT
TRBV4-2,TRBJ2-1,ASSPGTIRYNEQF
TRBV5-6,TRBJ2-7,ASRSNYEQY
TRBV7-9,TRBJ1-1,ASTVGAGKAAF
TRBV11-1,TRBJ2-7,ASSSTSGKDFYEQY
TRBV27,TRBJ2-1,ASSLSAGAWFGNEQF
TRBV7-8,TRBJ2-7,ASSFLVGLGYEQY
TRBV4-1,TRBJ1-2,ASSWDRGDDYGYT
TRBV5-6,TRBJ1-1,ASSLRGSRAF
TRBV6-5,TRBJ1-2,ASSYSISGFYGYT
TRBV7-6,TRBJ2-5,ASSLESSGGAGRETQY
TRBV28,TRBJ1-2,ASSSVYGYT
TRBV6-5,TRBJ2-5,ASSYDKGTTQETQY
TRBV10-3,TRBJ1-5,AISEGQSNQPQH
TRBV30,TRBJ1-5,ACSQGGSNQPQH
TRBV2,TRBJ2-7,ASRAGLQGYEQY
TRBV5-1,TRBJ2-1,ASSISSGGRDEQF
TRBV19,TRBJ2-3,ASSTGLAATDTQY
TRBV27,TRBJ2-7,ASSSSGGPYEQY
TRBV28,TRBJ1-1,ASSLQGANTEAF
TRBV6-1,TRBJ2-7,ASSLERVYEQY
TRBV6-1,TRBJ2-7,ASKEDREFFRGQY
TRBV30,TRBJ1-1,AWSSGGTEAF
TRBV30,TRBJ1-5,AWREGTTRNQPQH
TRBV7-9,TRBJ2-7,ASSLDTSGSGEY
TRBV28,TRBJ2-5,ASSPGLARETQY
TRBV28,TRBJ2-1,ASSLGGIINNEQF
TRBV5-1,TRBJ1-1,ASTYDRGLTEAF
TRBV18,TRBJ2-7,ASSHDREASYEQY
TRBV5-1,TRBJ2-7,ASSPRDRGHEQY
TRBV4-2,TRBJ1-3,ASSLTWDRDSNGNTIY
TRBV2,TRBJ2-7,ASGLSYEQY
TRBV5-1,TRBJ1-4,ASAGSTNEKLF
TRBV28,TRBJ2-3,ASGGIMETSGSDTQY
TRBV4-3,TRBJ2-7,ASSQDRPGNYEQY
TRBV19,TRBJ1-1,ASSILPGRTEAF
TRBV5-1,TRBJ2-2,ASRNREGTGELF
TRBV2,TRBJ2-7,ASSEDPGLGYEQY
TRBV19,TRBJ2-6,ASLQGGGANVLT
TRBV5-1,TRBJ2-1,ASSLSGKNEQF
TRBV11-2,TRBJ1-1,ASNILANGVEAF
TRBV19,TRBJ2-3,ASSLEEVDTQY
TRBV6-5,TRBJ2-7,ASTPDRELHEQY
TRBV27,TRBJ1-2,ASSLEANTNYGYT
TRBV28,TRBJ1-2,ASTPEQVYGVPYGYT
TRBV7-9,TRBJ2-7,ASSPAGRTNYEQY
TRBV2,TRBJ1-5,ASRDRAEGQPQH
TRBV9,TRBJ1-1,ASSVGPGHLEAF
TRBV6-1,TRBJ1-2,ASRSGQGLDYGYT
TRBV19,TRBJ1-3,ASSHRGHQNTIY
TRBV6-1,TRBJ2-3,ASSETAGASTDTQY
TRBV7-9,TRBJ2-7,ASSDRDTFYEQY
TRBV11-2,TRBJ1-3,ASSGGQFSGNTIY